This TCR beta chain came from a study of CD8+ T cells in alopecia areata. It was cDNA, reverse transcribed from extracted RNA, that served as the sequencing template. Profiled with immunoSEQ multiplex PCR; TCRdb holds only in-frame clones, not every one. The repertoire holds around 300,000 clones, with roughly 63% as singletons. This clone was observed a handful of times. This CDR3 spans 11 amino acids. CDR1 is DFQATT, CDR2 SNEGSKA, per germline (reference sequence). Trimming cost V 6 bases and J 10 bases, with 15 bases left between them. Specified treatment: oral pan-JAK inhibitor, 5-10 mg twice daily. Samples from alopecia areata patients were lesional scalp punch biopsies and peripheral blood. CD4+ and CD8+ T cells were sorted from PBMCs.

This clonotype was obtained from a human donor with alopecia areata. The V and J genes are TRBV20-1 and TRBJ1-1, with D possibly TRBD1 on 5 matching bases. The starting material was CD4+ T cells sorted from blood, obtained around week 54, from a patient treated with tofacitinib. Written as DNA, the CDR3 is TGCAGTGCCCTCGGGGATGGGGGAGCTTTCTTT. It is translated as CSALGDGGAFF.